One sample yielded the 17 T cell receptor beta chains listed below, sequenced in a study of blood T cell repertoires in COVID-19. This table comes from immunoSEQ multiplex PCR, and its TCRdb copy is limited to in-frame clones, with some not included. The sample yields some 180,000 clones, about 79% seen once. Sequencing was performed on peripheral blood. Receptor source: a human donor in a cohort sampled during active COVID-19.

V gene TRBV19 combines with J gene TRBJ2-1; 9 positions agree with TRBD2. There are 13 residues in the CDR3. Germline V gene sequence: CDR1 LNHDA, CDR2 SQIVND (reference sequence). J lost 8 bases, V lost 5 bases, and 4 bases had no gene match. This chain's CDR3 is CASSRRTSDEQFF. CDR3 bases: TGTGCCAGTAGTCGAAGGACTAGCGATGAGCAGTTCTTC.

This clone has only a few counts. The chain links TRBV27 to TRBJ2-1; the match to TRBD2 covers 10 bases. Germline V gene sequence: CDR1 MNHEY, CDR2 SMNVEV (reference sequence). The junction had 19 bases not matched to a gene; V was cut back by 5 bases and J by 0 bases. The CDR3 runs to 21 residues. The DNA for the CDR3 is TGTGCCAGCAGTGCCCTCGGGGTAGCGGGAGGCCTACCGACCTCCTACAATGAGCAGTTCTTC. It translates to CASSALGVAGGLPTSYNEQFF.

The chain uses TRBV11-3 and TRBJ1-5; D is unclear. CDR1 and CDR2 from the germline V gene are SGHNT and YENEEA. With 1 base removed from V and 0 bases from J, the gap between germline ends came to 10 bases. There are 16 residues in the CDR3. CDR3 bases: TGTGCCAGCAGCTTAGTTGCACAGATTAGCAATCAGCCCCAGCATTTT. The encoded protein is CASSLVAQISNQPQHF.

This clone came up a few times. The CDR3 bases are TGTGCCAGCAGCCTACCGGGACAGTTGAACTATGGCTACACCTTC. Its protein product is CASSLPGQLNYGYTF. This chain uses TRBV14 with TRBJ1-2; 7 bases line up with TRBD1. The CDR3 loop spans 15 amino acids. The germline gives CDR1 SGHDN, CDR2 FVKESK. Trimming took 4 bases from V and 2 from J; bases not matched to a gene: 7.

This chain links TRBV5-5 with TRBJ2-1, with a weak D call TRBD1 (6 bases). Germline CDR1 and CDR2: SGHKS and YYEKEE (reference sequence). Trimming cost V 0 bases and J 9 bases, with 22 bases left between them. The CDR3 is made up of 17 amino acids. CDR3 nucleotides: TGTGCCAGCAGCTTGGCTTTGAGACAGGACCTGTCTTCTGAGCAGTTCTTC. Its translation: CASSLALRQDLSSEQFF.

This clone was seen at least ten times. The chain links TRBV4-1 to TRBJ2-1; 8 bases are shared with TRBD2. V lost 4 bases, J lost 8 bases, and 19 bases stayed unmatched. This CDR3 spans 18 amino acids. The germline V gene encodes CDR1 MGHRA and CDR2 YSYEKL. This chain's CDR3 is CASSPAAGGHQGWDEQFF. The CDR3, as DNA: TGCGCCAGCAGCCCCGCGGCGGGAGGCCACCAAGGGTGGGATGAGCAGTTCTTC.

The DNA for the CDR3 is TGTGCCAGCATGGGCGGGAGCAATGAGCAGTTCTTC. The encoded protein is CASMGGSNEQFF. The V and J genes are TRBV2 and TRBJ2-1; 7 positions agree with TRBD2. The CDR3 covers 12 residues. Germline V gene data show CDR1 as SNHLY and CDR2 as FYNNEI. The V and J ends lost 7 bases and 6 bases, in that order; junction bases with no gene match: 3.

Written as DNA, the CDR3 is TGTGCCAGCAGTTTAGAAGGGGGTAGCAATCAGCCCCAGCATTTT. Translation: CASSLEGGSNQPQHF. The chain joins TRBV28 to TRBJ1-5, with TRBD1 as a possible D gene (6 bases). Germline V gene lookup returns CDR1 MDHEN and CDR2 SYDVKM. The V gene lost 2 bases and the J gene lost 0 bases, with 8 bases spanning the gap. The CDR3 spans 15 residues.

The chain links TRBV2 to TRBJ2-1; TRBD2 aligns across 14 bases. The germline V gene encodes CDR1 SNHLY and CDR2 FYNNEI. The CDR3 has 15 residues. The ends lost 11 bases at V and 7 bases at J; junction bases unmatched: 10. Here the CDR3 reads CALVLGTSGRNEQFF. Here the CDR3 DNA reads TGTGCCCTAGTCTTAGGGACTAGCGGGAGAAATGAGCAGTTCTTC.

The chain carries TRBV2 and TRBJ2-7; 9 bases match TRBD2. Per the germline V gene, CDR1 is SNHLY and CDR2 is FYNNEI. There are 16 residues in the CDR3. V was pared by 5 bases and J by 0 bases, with 8 bases of the junction left unmatched. The CDR3 protein is CASSYSSGRPSYEQYF. The CDR3 nucleotides are TGTGCCAGCAGTTATTCGAGCGGGAGGCCCTCCTACGAGCAGTACTTC.

The J gene is TRBJ2-7, the V gene TRBV7-8; 12 bases are a match to TRBD1. Germline CDR1 and CDR2: SGHVS and FQNEAQ. The CDR3 contains 21 residues. V was clipped by 4 bases and J by 2 bases; unmatched bases: 21. This chain's CDR3 is CASSSPRDRGLFNHTTYEQYF. DNA for the CDR3: TGTGCCAGCAGCTCGCCCCGGGACAGGGGGCTATTTAACCATACGACCTACGAGCAGTACTTC.

This clone showed up just a few times. Other DNA sequences within the sample encode an identical CDR3. The rearrangement links TRBV4-2 to TRBJ1-2; possibly TRBD1 for D (5 bases). The V end was cut by 0 bases, the J end by 4 bases, with 12 bases between. The CDR3 totals 15 residues. Germline lookup yields CDR1 LGHNA and CDR2 YNFKEQ. Here the CDR3 DNA reads TGTGCCAGCAGCCAAGAAGGCAGGGTCCGCTATGGCTACACCTTC. Translation: CASSQEGRVRYGYTF.

The chain links TRBV27 to TRBJ2-7, with 12 bases aligning to TRBD1. The CDR3 has 16 amino acids. CDR1 MNHEY and CDR2 SMNVEV come from the germline V gene (reference sequence). The ends lost 6 bases at V and 4 bases at J; junction bases unmatched: 10. The CDR3 spells CASSSRGDRGLYEQYF. CDR3 DNA sequence: TGTGCCAGCAGCTCACGTGGGGACAGGGGGCTTTACGAGCAGTACTTC.

This clone was detected once. V is TRBV4-1 and J is TRBJ2-5, with D hard to call. Germline CDR1 is MGHRA and CDR2 is YSYEKL. The CDR3 is 13 amino acids. V lost 1 base to trimming and J lost 2 bases, with 5 bases between them. The CDR3 DNA reads TGCGCCAGCAGCCAAGGGCAGCAAGAGACCCAGTACTTC. It yields the protein CASSQGQQETQYF.

The rearrangement links TRBV7-2 to TRBJ2-1, with 7 bases that match TRBD2. CDR1 is SGHTA, CDR2 FQGNSA, per germline. The CDR3 totals 15 residues. Trimming took 1 base from V and 7 from J; bases not matched to a gene: 7. CDR3: CASSLVGLGTNEQFF. The CDR3 region has the DNA TGTGCCAGCAGCTTAGTCGGACTAGGAACTAATGAGCAGTTCTTC.

V is TRBV24-1 and J is TRBJ2-3; weak D call: TRBD1 (5 bases). Germline V gives CDR1 KGHDR, CDR2 SFDVKD. CDR3 length: 15 amino acids. Trimming took 0 bases from V and 4 from J, leaving 10 bases between them. As DNA, the CDR3 is TGTGCCACCAGTGATTTGGTGGGGCAAGCAGATACGCAGTATTTT. Translation: CATSDLVGQADTQYF.

The CDR3 region is CASSYSGGAPTYEQYF. CDR3 in DNA: TGTGCCAGCAGTTACTCTGGCGGGGCCCCTACCTACGAGCAGTACTTC. The chain recombines TRBV6-5 with TRBJ2-7; a possible D gene is TRBD2 (6 bases). The CDR3 consists of 16 residues. Looked up from germline, CDR1 is MNHEY and CDR2 is SVGAGI. Trimming cost V 0 bases and J 2 bases, with 14 bases left between them.